Reported below is one TCR beta chain. Generated by immunoSEQ multiplex PCR, the TCRdb table keeps only in-frame clones and is missing some. The data hold some 150,000 clones, with 70% to 90% observed a single time. The sample originates from a study of T cell responses to AZD1222 COVID-19 vaccine. V lost 0 bases to trimming and J lost 9 bases; unmatched junction nucleotides: 11. The CDR3 spans 18 residues. Germline V gives CDR1 LGHNA, CDR2 YSLEER. The chain carries TRBV4-3 and TRBJ2-1, with 13 bases fitting TRBD2. This TCR derives from an adult who had recovered from COVID-19. This specimen was peripheral blood, taken after recovery from COVID-19. CDR3 bases: TGCGCCAGCAGCCAAGATCCCCCCACTAGCGGGGGGGCTGGTGAGCAGTTCTTC. Translating gives CASSQDPPTSGGAGEQFF.